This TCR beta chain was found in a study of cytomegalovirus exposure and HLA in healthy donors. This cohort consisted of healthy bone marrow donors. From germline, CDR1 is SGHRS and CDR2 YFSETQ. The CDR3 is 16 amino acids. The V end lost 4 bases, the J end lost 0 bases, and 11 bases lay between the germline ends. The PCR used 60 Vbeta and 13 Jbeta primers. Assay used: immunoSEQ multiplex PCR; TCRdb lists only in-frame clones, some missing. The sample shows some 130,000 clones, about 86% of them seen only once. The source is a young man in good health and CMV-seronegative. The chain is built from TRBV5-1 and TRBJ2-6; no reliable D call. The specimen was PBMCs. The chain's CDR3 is CASSRGTLSGANVLTF. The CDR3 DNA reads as TGCGCCAGCAGCCGCGGCACGCTCTCTGGGGCCAACGTCCTGACTTTC.